This is a list of T cell receptor beta chains from one sample in a study of shared clonotypes between healthy human individuals. The protocol was immunoSEQ multiplex PCR, while the TCRdb copy is restricted to in-frame clones and leaves out a portion. The sample lists about half a million clones, about 72% occurring once. Specimen: PBMCs. These receptor sequences come from a woman in her thirties or forties in good health. Some clones in this sample may be carry-over from other donors' samples. Each CDR3 is given with its conserved first and last residue. The D gene is left open where the match is weak. A clone size is listed for some rows: how often the clone was seen (once, few, many), or a class if it is expanded.

V gene	D gene	J gene	clone size	CDR3 DNA	CDR3 protein
TRBV2	-	TRBJ2-5	-	TGTGCCAGCAACCTACAGAGCCGGGAGACCCAGTACTTC	CASNLQSRETQYF
TRBV4-1	-	TRBJ1-4	few	TGCGCCAGCAGCCTTGAGGGAGGGGGTCTGGGTGAAAAACTGTTTTTT	CASSLEGGGLGEKLFF
TRBV12-2	-	TRBJ2-2	-	TGTGCAAGTCGCTTAGCCGGCAGGGGACTAGCGGTCGACACCGGGGAGCTGTTTTTT	CASRLAGRGLAVDTGELFF
TRBV30	TRBD1	TRBJ2-5	-	TGTGCCTGGAGCCGGACAGGGGGCGCGGAGACCCAGTACTTC	CAWSRTGGAETQYF
TRBV6-4	TRBD2	TRBJ2-2	-	TGTGCCAGCAGTGGGCGGACTAGCGGGAGGGCCGGCGGGGAGCTGTTTTTT	CASSGRTSGRAGGELFF
TRBV16	-	TRBJ1-2	-	TGTGCCAGCAGCCAATCAACATATGGCTACACCTTC	CASSQSTYGYTF
TRBV6-5	TRBD1	TRBJ1-1	-	TGTGCCAGCAGTCCTCACTTGGGACAGCTCTCTGAAGCTTTCTTT	CASSPHLGQLSEAFF
TRBV5-8	-	TRBJ2-3	few	TGTGCCAGCAGCCAAGCGGGCGCAGATACGCAGTATTTT	CASSQAGADTQYF
TRBV10-3	-	TRBJ2-1	-	TGTGCCATCAGTGACAGGGGCGGAGAGCGGTACAATGAGCAGTTCTTC	CAISDRGGERYNEQFF
TRBV11-2	-	TRBJ2-1	-	TGTGCCAGCAGCTTAGGTCGCGCCTCCAGGGCCTACAATGAGCAGTTCTTC	CASSLGRASRAYNEQFF
TRBV7-6	TRBD2	TRBJ2-1	-	TGTGCCAGCAGCTTACAGTACGGGAGGGGACCCTACAATGAGCAGTTCTTC	CASSLQYGRGPYNEQFF
TRBV27	TRBD1	TRBJ2-7	-	TGTGCCAGCAAGGACAGGGGCTACGAGCAGTACTTC	CASKDRGYEQYF
TRBV11-2	-	TRBJ2-1	-	TGTGCCAGCAGATCACCGGGACTGGGGGCCCAAAGGCAGTTCTTC	CASRSPGLGAQRQFF
TRBV6-6	-	TRBJ2-1	-	TGTGCCAGCAACCGGGACACTGAGGGTGAGCAGTTCTTC	CASNRDTEGEQFF
TRBV6-5	-	TRBJ2-5	-	TGTGCCAGCAGTTTGATGGGGAGGGAGACCCAGTACTTC	CASSLMGRETQYF
TRBV11-1	TRBD1	TRBJ2-5	-	TGTGCCAGCAGCCGGGACAGGGGAAAGACCCAGTACTTC	CASSRDRGKTQYF
TRBV10-2	TRBD2	TRBJ2-1	-	TGCGCCAGCACCGGGACTACCGCCTACAATGAGCAGTTCTTC	CASTGTTAYNEQFF
TRBV30	-	TRBJ1-5	-	TGTGCCTGGACGCGGGACGGCAATCAGCCCCAGCATTTT	CAWTRDGNQPQHF
TRBV18	-	TRBJ2-7	-	TGTGCCAGCTCACCACCGTCCCAGTCCTACGAGCAGTACTTC	CASSPPSQSYEQYF
TRBV27	TRBD2	TRBJ2-7	-	TGTGCCAGCCGGACTAGCGGGAGCTACGAGCAGTACTTC	CASRTSGSYEQYF
TRBV11-2	TRBD1	TRBJ2-7	-	TGTGCCAGCAGCTTAGATCTAATCCGACAGGGGAAGGGGTACGAGCAGTACTTC	CASSLDLIRQGKGYEQYF
TRBV14	-	TRBJ1-2	-	TGTGCCAGCAGCCAAGACAGGGAAATTTTTGGCTACACCTTC	CASSQDREIFGYTF
TRBV29-1	TRBD1	TRBJ2-1	many	TGCAGCGCAAACCGACAGGGGGCCTCCTACAATGAGCAGTTCTTC	CSANRQGASYNEQFF
TRBV9	TRBD2	TRBJ2-5	-	TGTGCCAGCAGCGCAGATCTAGCGGGCAAGCAAGAGACCCAGTACTTC	CASSADLAGKQETQYF
TRBV5-1	TRBD2	TRBJ2-3	-	TGCGCCAGCAGCTCGGGACTAGCGGGAGGTAGAGATACGCAGTATTTT	CASSSGLAGGRDTQYF